This T cell receptor beta chain was observed in a study of T cell responses to AZD1222 COVID-19 vaccine. Points on this clone: Its cognate antigen is unknown.

This CDR3 is built from 14 residues. Generated by immunoSEQ multiplex PCR, the TCRdb table keeps only in-frame clones and is missing some. This table has about 78,000 clones, roughly 90% appearing once. The study, taken as a whole, reports: The study found Spike-specific TCR breadth and depth rose after two AZD1222 doses. Vaccine-related CD4 TCRs covered spike, predominating at 160-218 and 743-854.

Sequencing was performed on peripheral blood, taken 28 days after the second AZD1222 dose. The sequence came from an adult who received the AZD1222 COVID-19 vaccine. This chain links TRBV21-1 with TRBJ1-5. TRBV21-1 is a listed pseudogene. The CDR3 spells CASSKPSGGQPQHF. In DNA form, the CDR3 reads TGTGCCAGCAGCAAACCTTCGGGGGGACAGCCCCAGCATTTT.